The entry below gives a single TCR beta chain sequence along with its context. The method was immunoSEQ multiplex PCR; TCRdb's version includes in-frame clones alone and lacks a portion of them. The sample yields a few hundred thousand clones, around 88% seen once. The sample comes from a study of blood T cell repertoires in COVID-19. For the study at large: Samples taken during acute and convalescent COVID-19 were collected in the United States, Italy and Spain. PBMCs, B-cell-depleted T cells, or T cells were the source of the cDNA or gDNA that made up the material.

The sequenced sample consisted of PBMCs or T cells enriched from blood (not recorded which). The receptor's source is a woman in her thirties or forties who had recovered from COVID-19.

CDR3: CASSVDHFSGNTIYF. The CDR3 DNA follows: TGTGCCAGCAGCGTAGATCACTTTTCGGGAAACACCATATATTTT. The rearrangement links TRBV9 to TRBJ1-3; D uncertain. The CDR3 is 15 residues long. The V end was cut by 0 bases, the J end by 4 bases, with 11 bases between. In germline, CDR1 is SGDLS, CDR2 YYNGEE.